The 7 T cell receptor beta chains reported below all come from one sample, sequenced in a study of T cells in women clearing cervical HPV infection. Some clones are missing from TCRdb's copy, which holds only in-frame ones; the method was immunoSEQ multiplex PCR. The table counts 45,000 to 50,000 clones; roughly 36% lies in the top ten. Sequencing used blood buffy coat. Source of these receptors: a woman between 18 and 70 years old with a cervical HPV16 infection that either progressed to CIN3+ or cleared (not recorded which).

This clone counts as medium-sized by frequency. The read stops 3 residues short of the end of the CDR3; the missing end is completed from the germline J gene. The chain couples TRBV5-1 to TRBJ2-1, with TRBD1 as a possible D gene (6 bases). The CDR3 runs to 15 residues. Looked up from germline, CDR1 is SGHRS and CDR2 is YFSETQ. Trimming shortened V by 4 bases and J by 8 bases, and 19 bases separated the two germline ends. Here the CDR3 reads CASSNPPQGTDEQFF. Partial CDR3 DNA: TGCGCCAGCAGCAACCCACCTCAGGGGACGGATGAG.

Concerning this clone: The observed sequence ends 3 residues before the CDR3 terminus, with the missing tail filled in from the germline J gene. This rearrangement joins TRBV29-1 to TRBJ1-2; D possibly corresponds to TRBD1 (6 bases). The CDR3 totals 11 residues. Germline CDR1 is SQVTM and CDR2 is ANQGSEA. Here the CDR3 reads CSVGSTGGYTF. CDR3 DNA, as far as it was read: TGCAGCGTTGGATCGACAGGCGGC.

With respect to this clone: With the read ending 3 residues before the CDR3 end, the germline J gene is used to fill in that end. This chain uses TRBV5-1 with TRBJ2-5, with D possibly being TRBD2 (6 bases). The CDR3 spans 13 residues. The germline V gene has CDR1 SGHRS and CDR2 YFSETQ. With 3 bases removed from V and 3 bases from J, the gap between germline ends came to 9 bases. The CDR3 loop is CASSWGVKETQYF. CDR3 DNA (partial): TGCGCCAGCAGCTGGGGGGTAAAAGAGACC.

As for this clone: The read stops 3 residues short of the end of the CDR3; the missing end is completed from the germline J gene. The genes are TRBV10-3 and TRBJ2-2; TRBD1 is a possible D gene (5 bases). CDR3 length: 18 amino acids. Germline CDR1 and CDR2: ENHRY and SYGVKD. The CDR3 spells CAISEELGLLSGANVLFF. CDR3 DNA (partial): TGTGCCATCAGTGAAGAGTTGGGGCTGCTCTCTGGGGCCAACGTG.

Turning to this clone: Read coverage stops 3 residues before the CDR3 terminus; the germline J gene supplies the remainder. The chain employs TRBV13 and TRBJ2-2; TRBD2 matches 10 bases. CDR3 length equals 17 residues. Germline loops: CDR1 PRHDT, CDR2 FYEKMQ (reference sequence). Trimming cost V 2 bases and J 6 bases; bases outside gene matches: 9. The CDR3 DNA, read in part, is TGTGCCAGCAGCTTAACTAGCGGGATAATCGTTGCCGGGGAG. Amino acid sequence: CASSLTSGIIVAGE. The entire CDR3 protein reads CASSLTSGIIVAGELFF. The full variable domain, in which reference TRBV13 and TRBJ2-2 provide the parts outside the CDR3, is AAGVIQSPRHLIKEKRETATLKCYPIPRHDTVYWYQQGPGQDPQFLISFYEKMQSDKGSIPDRFSAQQFSDYHSELNMSSLELGDSALYFCASSLTSGIIVAGELFFGEGSRLTVL.

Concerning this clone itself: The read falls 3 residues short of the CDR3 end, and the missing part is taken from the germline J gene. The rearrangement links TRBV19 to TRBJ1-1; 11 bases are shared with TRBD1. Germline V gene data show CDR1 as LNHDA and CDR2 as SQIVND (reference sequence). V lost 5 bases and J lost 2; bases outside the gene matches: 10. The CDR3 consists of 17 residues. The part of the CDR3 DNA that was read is TGTGCCAGTAGTGCGAGAGGGACAGGGGGACGAAACACTGAA. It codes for CASSARGTGGRNTE. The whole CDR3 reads CASSARGTGGRNTEAFF.

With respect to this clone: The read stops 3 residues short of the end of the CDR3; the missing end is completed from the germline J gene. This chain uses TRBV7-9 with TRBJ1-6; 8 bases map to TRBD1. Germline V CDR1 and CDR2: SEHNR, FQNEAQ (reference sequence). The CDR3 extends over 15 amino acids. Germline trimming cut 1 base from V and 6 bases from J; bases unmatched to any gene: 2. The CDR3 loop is CASSLEGTGNSPLHF. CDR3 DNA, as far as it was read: TGTGCCAGCAGCTTAGAGGGGACAGGTAATTCACCC. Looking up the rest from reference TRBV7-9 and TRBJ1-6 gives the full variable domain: DTGVSQNPRHKITKRGQNVTFRCDPISEHNRLYWYRQTLGQGPEFLTYFQNEAQLEKSRLLSDRFSAERPKGSFSTLEIQRTEQGDSAMYLCASSLEGTGNSPLHFGNGTRLTVT.